Listed below are T cell receptor beta chains from one sample, sequenced in a study of lymphopenia after photon versus proton radiotherapy. Clones were sequenced by immunoSEQ multiplex PCR, and TCRdb holds only the in-frame ones, with some missing. The table lists about 45,000 clones, approximately 83% of them singletons. This material consisted of peripheral blood, taken from a patient treated with photon-based radiotherapy. The origin of the receptors is a man between 40 and 49 years old with gastric cancer. Each CDR3 is given with its conserved first and last residue. The order of the fields is CDR3 protein, J gene, D gene, V gene. The D gene is left open where the match is weak.

CASSLRENSYEQYF	TRBJ2-7	NA	TRBV6-5
CASKSTSGDYNEQFF	TRBJ2-1	TRBD2	TRBV2
CSVVAEPFTDTQYF	TRBJ2-3	NA	TRBV29-1
CASSDTSGGAEDTQYF	TRBJ2-3	TRBD2	TRBV5-6
CASSLVAGATDTQYF	TRBJ2-3	NA	TRBV5-4
CAWRDSVNTEAFF	TRBJ1-1	TRBD1	TRBV30
CASTPGRPHTDTQYF	TRBJ2-3	NA	TRBV27
CSVGTGLNTEAFF	TRBJ1-1	NA	TRBV29-1
CASSLSENQPQHF	TRBJ1-5	NA	TRBV11-2
CASSQGLAYEQYF	TRBJ2-7	NA	TRBV4-2
CASSPRWGDIQYF	TRBJ2-4	NA	TRBV27
CASSYSITSGETQYF	TRBJ2-5	TRBD2	TRBV6-6
CASSLLHSTDTQYF	TRBJ2-3	NA	TRBV7-3
CASSLQGGDTEAFF	TRBJ1-1	TRBD1	TRBV7-2
CAWQQGGGYSNQPQHF	TRBJ1-5	TRBD1	TRBV30
CASRPVAGPLWTQYF	TRBJ2-5	NA	TRBV27
CASSSPSGANTGELFF	TRBJ2-2	TRBD2	TRBV11-2